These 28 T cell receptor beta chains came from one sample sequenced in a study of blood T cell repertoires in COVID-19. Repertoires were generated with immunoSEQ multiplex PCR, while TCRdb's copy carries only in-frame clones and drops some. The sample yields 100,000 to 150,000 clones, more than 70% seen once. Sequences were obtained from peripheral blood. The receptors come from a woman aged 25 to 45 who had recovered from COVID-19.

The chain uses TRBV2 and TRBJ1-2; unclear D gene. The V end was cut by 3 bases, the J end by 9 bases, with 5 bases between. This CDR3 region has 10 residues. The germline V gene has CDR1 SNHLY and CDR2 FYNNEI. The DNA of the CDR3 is TGTGCCAGCAGTGATATTAGCTACACCTTC. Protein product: CASSDISYTF.

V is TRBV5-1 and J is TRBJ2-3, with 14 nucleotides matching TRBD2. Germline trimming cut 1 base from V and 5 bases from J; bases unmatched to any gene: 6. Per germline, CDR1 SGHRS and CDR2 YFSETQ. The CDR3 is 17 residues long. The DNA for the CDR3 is TGCGCCAGCAGCTTGTTCGCCGGACTAGCGGGAGGAGATACGCAGTATTTT. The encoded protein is CASSLFAGLAGGDTQYF.

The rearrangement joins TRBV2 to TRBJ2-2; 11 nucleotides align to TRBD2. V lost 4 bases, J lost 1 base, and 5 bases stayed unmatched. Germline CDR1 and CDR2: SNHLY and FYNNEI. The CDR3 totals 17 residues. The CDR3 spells CASSAGLADGNTGELFF. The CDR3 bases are TGTGCCAGCAGTGCGGGACTAGCGGATGGGAACACCGGGGAGCTGTTTTTT.

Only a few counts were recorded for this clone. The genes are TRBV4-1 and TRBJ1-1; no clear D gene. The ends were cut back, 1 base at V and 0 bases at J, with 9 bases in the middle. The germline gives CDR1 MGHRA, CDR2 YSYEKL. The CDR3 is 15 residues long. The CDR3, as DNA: TGCGCCAGCAGCCAAGCTCAGAACATGAACACTGAAGCTTTCTTT. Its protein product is CASSQAQNMNTEAFF.

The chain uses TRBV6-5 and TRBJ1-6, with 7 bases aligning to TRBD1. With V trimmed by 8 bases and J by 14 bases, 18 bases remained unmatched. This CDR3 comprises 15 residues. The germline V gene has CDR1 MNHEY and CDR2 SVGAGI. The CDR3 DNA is TGTGCCAGCGGTTCAGGGGGGCTTCGACCTTTTGCCCTCCACTTT. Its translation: CASGSGGLRPFALHF.

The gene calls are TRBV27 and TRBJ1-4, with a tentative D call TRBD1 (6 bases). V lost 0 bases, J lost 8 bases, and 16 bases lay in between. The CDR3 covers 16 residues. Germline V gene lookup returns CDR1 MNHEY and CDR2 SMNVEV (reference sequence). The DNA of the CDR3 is TGTGCCAGCAGTTTATCCTCACAGGGTTGGTACGAAAAACTGTTTTTT. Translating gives CASSLSSQGWYEKLFF.

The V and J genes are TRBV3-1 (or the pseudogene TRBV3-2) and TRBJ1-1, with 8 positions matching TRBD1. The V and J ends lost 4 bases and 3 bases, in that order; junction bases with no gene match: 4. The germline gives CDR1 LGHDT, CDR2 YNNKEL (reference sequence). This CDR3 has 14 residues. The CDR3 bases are TGTGCCAGCAGCCTTACGGACAGGGACACTGAAGCTTTCTTT. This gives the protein CASSLTDRDTEAFF.

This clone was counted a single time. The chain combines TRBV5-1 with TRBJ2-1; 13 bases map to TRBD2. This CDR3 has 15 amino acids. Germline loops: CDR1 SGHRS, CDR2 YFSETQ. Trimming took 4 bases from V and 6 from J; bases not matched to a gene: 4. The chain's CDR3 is CASSLGTSGVNEQFF. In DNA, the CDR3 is TGCGCCAGCAGCCTGGGGACTAGCGGGGTCAATGAGCAGTTCTTC.

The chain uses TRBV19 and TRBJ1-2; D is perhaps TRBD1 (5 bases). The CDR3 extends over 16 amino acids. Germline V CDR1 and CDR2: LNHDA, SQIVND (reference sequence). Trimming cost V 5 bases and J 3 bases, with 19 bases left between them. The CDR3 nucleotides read TGTGCCAGTAGTTGGGGAGACAACCCGGGGGACTATGGCTACACCTTC. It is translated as CASSWGDNPGDYGYTF.

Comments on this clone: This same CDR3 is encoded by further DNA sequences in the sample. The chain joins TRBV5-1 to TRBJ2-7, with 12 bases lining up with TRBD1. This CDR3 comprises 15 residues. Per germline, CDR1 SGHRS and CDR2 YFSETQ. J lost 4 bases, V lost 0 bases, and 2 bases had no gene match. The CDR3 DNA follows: TGCGCCAGCAGCTTGGAGGGACAGGGGGCTTACGAGCAGTACTTC. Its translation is CASSLEGQGAYEQYF. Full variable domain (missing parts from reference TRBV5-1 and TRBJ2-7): KAGVTQTPRYLIKTRGQQVTLSCSPISGHRSVSWYQQTPGQGLQFLFEYFSETQRNKGNFPGRFSGRQFSNSRSEMNVSTLELGDSALYLCASSLEGQGAYEQYFGPGTRLTVT.

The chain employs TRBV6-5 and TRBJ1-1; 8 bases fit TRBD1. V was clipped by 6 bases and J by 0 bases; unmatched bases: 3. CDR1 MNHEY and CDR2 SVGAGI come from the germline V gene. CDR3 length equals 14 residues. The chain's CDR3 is CASRTGVLNTEAFF. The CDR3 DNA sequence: TGTGCCAGCAGGACAGGGGTTCTGAACACTGAAGCTTTCTTT.

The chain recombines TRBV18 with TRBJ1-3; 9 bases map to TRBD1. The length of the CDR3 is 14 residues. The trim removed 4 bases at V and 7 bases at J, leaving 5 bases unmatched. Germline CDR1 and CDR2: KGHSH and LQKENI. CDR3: CASSQDRGLNTIYF. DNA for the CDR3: TGTGCCAGCTCACAGGACAGGGGACTCAACACCATATATTTT.

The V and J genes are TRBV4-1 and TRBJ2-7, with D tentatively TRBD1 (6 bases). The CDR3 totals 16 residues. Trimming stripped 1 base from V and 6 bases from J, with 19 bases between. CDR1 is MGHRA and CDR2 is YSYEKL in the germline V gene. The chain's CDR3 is CASSQAAQGVFGEQYF. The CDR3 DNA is TGCGCCAGCAGCCAAGCCGCACAGGGAGTGTTTGGCGAGCAGTACTTC.

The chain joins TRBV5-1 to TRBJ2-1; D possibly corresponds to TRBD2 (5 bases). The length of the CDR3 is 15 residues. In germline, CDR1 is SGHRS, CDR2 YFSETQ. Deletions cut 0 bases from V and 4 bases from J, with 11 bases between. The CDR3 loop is CASSLGASSYNEQFF. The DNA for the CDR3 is TGCGCCAGCAGCTTGGGGGCTAGCTCATACAATGAGCAGTTCTTC.

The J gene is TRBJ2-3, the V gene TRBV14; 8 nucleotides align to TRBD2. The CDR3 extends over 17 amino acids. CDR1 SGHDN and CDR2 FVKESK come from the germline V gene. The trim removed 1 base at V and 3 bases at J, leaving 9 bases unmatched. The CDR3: CASSQGHLAGVTDTQYF. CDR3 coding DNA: TGTGCCAGCAGCCAAGGCCACCTAGCGGGTGTGACAGATACGCAGTATTTT.

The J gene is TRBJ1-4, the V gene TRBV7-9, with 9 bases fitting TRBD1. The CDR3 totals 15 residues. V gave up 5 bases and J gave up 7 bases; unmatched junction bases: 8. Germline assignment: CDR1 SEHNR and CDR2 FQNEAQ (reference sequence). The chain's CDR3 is CASSEQGAQTEKLFF. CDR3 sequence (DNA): TGTGCCAGCAGCGAACAGGGGGCGCAAACTGAAAAACTGTTTTTT.

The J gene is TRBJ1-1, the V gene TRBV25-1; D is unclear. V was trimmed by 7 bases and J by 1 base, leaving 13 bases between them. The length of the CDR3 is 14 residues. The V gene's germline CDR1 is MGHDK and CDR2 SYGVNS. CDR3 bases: TGTGCCAGCACCCACAGCGGAGCGAACACTGAAGCTTTCTTT. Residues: CASTHSGANTEAFF.

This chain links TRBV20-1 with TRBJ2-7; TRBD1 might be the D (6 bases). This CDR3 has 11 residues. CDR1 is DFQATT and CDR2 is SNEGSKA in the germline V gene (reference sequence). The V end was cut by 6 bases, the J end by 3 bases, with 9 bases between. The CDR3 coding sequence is TGCAGTGCGGAACAGGGCTACGAGCAGTACTTC. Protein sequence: CSAEQGYEQYF.

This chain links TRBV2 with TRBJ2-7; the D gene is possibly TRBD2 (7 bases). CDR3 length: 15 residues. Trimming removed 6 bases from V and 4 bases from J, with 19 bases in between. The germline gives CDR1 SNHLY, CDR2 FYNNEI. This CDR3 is CASSGGTTSLYEQYF. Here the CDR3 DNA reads TGTGCCAGCAGCGGGGGGACAACCTCACTTTACGAGCAGTACTTC.

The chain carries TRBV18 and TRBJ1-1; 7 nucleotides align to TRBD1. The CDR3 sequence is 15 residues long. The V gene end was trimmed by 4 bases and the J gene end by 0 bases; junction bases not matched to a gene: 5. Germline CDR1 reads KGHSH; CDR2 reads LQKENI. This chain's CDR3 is CASSRIQGMNTEAFF. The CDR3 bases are TGTGCCAGCTCACGAATACAGGGGATGAACACTGAAGCTTTCTTT. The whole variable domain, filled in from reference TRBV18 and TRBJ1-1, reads NAGVMQNPRHLVRRRGQEARLRCSPMKGHSHVYWYRQLPEEGLKFMVYLQKENIIDESGMPKERFSAEFPKEGPSILRIQQVVRGDSAAYFCASSRIQGMNTEAFFGQGTRLTVV.

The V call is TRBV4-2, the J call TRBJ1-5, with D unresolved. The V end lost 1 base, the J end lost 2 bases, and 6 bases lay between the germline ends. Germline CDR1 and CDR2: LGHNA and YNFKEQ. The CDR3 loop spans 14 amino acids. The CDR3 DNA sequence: TGTGCCAGCAGCCAAGGCGTGGGCAATCAGCCCCAGCATTTT. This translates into CASSQGVGNQPQHF.

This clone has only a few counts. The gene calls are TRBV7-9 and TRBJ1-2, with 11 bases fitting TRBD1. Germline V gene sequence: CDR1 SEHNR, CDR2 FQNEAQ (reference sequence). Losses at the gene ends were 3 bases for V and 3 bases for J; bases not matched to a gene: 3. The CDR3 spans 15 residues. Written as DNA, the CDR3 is TGTGCCAGCAGCTTGGGACAGGGGGTCTACTATGGCTACACCTTC. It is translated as CASSLGQGVYYGYTF.

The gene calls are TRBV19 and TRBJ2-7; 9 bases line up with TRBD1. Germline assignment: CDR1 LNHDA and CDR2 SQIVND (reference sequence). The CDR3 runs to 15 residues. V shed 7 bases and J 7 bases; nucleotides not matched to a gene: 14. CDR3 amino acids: CASTGGQGGSWEQYF. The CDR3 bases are TGTGCCAGTACCGGGGGACAGGGAGGATCCTGGGAGCAGTACTTC.

CDR3 bases: TGTGCCAGCAGCTTAGTAGGTAGCGGGAGGGCCGGCCCCCAAGAGACCCAGTACTTC. Protein: CASSLVGSGRAGPQETQYF. The chain employs TRBV7-2 and TRBJ2-5, with TRBD2 matching over 11 bases. Trimming removed 1 base from V and 1 base from J; junction bases left unmatched: 11. There are 19 residues in the CDR3. Germline V gene sequence: CDR1 SGHTA, CDR2 FQGNSA.

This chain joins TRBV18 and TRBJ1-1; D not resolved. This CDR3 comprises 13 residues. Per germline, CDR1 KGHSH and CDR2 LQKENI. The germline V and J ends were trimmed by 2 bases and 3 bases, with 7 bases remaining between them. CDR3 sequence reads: CASSPFGDTEAFF. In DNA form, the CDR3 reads TGTGCCAGCTCACCATTCGGGGACACTGAAGCTTTCTTT.

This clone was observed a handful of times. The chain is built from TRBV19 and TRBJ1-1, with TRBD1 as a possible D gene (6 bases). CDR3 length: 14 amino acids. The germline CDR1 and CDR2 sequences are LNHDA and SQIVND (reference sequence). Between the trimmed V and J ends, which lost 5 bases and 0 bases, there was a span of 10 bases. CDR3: CASSGGQVNTEAFF. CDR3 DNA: TGTGCCAGTAGTGGGGGCCAGGTGAACACTGAAGCTTTCTTT.

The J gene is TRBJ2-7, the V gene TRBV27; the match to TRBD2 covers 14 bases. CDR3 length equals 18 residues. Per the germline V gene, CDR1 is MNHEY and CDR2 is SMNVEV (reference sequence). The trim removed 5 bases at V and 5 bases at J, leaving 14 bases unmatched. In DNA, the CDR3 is TGTGCCAGCAGTCCAACCCGACTAGCGGGAGGGCCTAGGAACGAGCAGTACTTC. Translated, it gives CASSPTRLAGGPRNEQYF.

CDR3 DNA sequence: TGCGCCAGCAGCCTCCCAGCGGGGCAGAATTCACCCCTCCACTTT. It encodes CASSLPAGQNSPLHF. The chain carries TRBV4-1 and TRBJ1-6, with D possibly TRBD1 on 5 matching bases. Trimming pared 4 bases from V and 7 bases from J, leaving 14 bases between. This CDR3 has 15 amino acids. Germline CDR1 is MGHRA and CDR2 is YSYEKL.